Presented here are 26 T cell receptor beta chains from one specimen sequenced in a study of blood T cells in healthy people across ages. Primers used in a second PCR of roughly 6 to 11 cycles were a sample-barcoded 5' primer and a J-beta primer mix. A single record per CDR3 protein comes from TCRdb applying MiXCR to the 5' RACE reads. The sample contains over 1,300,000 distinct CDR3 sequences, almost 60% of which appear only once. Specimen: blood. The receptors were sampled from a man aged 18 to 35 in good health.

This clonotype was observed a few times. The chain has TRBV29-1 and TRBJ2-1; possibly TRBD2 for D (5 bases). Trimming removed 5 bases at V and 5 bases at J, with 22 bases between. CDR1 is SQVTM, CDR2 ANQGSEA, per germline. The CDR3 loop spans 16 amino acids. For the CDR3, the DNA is TGCAGCGTTTTACCGGCTCGCGGGCACCTAAACAATGAGCAGTTCTTC. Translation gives CSVLPARGHLNNEQFF.

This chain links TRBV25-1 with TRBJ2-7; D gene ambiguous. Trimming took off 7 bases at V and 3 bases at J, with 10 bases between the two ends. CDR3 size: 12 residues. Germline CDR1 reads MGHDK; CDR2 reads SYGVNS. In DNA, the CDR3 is TGTGCCAGCAAGGATCCACTCTACGAGCAGTACTTC. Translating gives CASKDPLYEQYF.

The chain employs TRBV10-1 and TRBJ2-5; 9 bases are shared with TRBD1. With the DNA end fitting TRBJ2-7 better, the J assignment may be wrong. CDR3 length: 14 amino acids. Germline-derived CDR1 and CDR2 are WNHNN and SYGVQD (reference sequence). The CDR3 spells CASSSQGAAHEQYF. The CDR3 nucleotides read TGCGCCAGCAGTTCACAGGGGGCGGCACACGAGCAGTACTTC.

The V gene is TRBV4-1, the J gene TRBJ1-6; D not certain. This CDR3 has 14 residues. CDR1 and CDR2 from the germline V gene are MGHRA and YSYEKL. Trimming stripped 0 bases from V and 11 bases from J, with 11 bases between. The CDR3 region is CASSQESDGAPLHF. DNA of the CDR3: TGCGCCAGCAGCCAAGAAAGCGACGGGGCACCCCTCCACTTT.

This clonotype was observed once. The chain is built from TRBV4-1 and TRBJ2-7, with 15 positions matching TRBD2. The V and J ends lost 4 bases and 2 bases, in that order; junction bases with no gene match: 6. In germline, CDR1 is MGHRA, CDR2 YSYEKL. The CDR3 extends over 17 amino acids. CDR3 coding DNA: TGCGCCAGCAGCCTGGCGGGACTAGCGGGAGGTACCTACGAGCAGTACTTC. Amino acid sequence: CASSLAGLAGGTYEQYF.

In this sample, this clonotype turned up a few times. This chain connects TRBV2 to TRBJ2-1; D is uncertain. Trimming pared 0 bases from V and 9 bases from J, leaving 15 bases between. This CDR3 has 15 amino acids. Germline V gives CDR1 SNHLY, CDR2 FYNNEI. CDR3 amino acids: CASSEALLSLAEQFF. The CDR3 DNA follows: TGTGCCAGCAGTGAAGCGCTTCTTTCTTTGGCTGAGCAGTTCTTC.

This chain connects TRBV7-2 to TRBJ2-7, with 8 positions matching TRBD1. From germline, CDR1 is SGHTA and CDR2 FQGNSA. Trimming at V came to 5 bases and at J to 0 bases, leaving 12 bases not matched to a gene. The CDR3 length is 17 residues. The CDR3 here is CASSTLPTGGISYEQYF. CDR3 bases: TGTGCCAGCAGCACCTTACCAACAGGGGGAATCTCCTACGAGCAGTACTTC.

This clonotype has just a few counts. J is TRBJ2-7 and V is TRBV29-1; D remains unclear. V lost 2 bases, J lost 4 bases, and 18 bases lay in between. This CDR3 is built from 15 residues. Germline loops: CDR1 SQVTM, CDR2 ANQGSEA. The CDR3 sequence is CSVEPAEAPGYEQYF. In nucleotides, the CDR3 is TGCAGCGTTGAACCCGCCGAGGCCCCAGGTTACGAGCAGTACTTC.

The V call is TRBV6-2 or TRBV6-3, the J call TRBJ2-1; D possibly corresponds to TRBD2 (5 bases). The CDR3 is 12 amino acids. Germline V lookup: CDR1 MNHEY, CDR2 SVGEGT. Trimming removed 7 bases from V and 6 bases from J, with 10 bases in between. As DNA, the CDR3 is TGTGCCAGCAATTCCCGGGGCAATGAGCAGTTCTTC. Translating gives CASNSRGNEQFF.

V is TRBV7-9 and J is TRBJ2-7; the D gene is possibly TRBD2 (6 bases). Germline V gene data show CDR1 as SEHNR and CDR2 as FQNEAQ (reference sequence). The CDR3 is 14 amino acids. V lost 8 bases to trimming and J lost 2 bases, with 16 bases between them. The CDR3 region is CASLPAGNTYEQYF. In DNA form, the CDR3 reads TGTGCCAGCCTCCCCGCGGGGAACACCTACGAGCAGTACTTC.

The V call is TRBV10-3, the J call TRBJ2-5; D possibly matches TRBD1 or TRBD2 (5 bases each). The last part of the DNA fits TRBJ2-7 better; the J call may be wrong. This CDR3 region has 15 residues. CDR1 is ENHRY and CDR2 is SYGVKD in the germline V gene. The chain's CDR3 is CAISEPGDGSYEQYF. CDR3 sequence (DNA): TGTGCCATCAGTGAGCCCGGGGACGGCTCCTACGAGCAGTACTTC.

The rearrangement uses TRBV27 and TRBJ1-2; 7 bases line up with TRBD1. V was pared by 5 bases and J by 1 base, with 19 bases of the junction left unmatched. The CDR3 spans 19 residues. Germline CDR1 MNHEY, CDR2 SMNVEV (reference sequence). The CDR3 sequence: CASSELKGTANPLNYGYTF. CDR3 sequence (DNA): TGTGCCAGCAGTGAACTGAAAGGGACAGCGAATCCCCTTAACTATGGCTACACCTTC.

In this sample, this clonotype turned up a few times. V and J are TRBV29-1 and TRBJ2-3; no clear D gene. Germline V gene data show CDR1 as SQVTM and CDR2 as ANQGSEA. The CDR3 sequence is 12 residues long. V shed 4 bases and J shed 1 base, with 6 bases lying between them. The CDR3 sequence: CSVVSGTDTQYF. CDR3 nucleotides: TGCAGCGTTGTCTCGGGCACAGATACGCAGTATTTT.

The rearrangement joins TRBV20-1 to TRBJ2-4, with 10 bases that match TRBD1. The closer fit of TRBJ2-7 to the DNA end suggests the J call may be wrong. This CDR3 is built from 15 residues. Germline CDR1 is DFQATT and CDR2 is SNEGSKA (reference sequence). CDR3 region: CSARGPGTGVYEQYF. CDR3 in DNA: TGCAGTGCTAGAGGCCCCGGGACAGGGGTCTACGAGCAGTACTTC.

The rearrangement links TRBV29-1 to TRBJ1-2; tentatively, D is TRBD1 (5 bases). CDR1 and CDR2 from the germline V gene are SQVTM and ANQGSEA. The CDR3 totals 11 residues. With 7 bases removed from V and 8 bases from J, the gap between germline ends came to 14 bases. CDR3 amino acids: CSAPDTGGYTF. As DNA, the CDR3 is TGCAGCGCCCCGGACACTGGAGGCTACACCTTC.

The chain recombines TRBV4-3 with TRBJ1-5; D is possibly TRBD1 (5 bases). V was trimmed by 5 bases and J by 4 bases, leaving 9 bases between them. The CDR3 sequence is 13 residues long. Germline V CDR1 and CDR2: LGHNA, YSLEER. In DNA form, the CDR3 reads TGCGCCAGCAGCTCGTGGGGGAATCAGCCCCAGCATTTT. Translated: CASSSWGNQPQHF.

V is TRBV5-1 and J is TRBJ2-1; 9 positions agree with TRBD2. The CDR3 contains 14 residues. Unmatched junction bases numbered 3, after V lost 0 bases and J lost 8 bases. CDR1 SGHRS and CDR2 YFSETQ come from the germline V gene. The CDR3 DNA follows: TGCGCCAGCAGCTTGGCCGGGACTAGCTATGAGCAGTTCTTC. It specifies CASSLAGTSYEQFF.

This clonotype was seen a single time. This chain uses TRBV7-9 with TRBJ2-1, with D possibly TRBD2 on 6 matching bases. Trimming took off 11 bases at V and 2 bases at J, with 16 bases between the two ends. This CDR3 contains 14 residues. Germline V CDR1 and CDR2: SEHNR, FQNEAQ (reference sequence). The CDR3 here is CAGSRGSPYNEQFF. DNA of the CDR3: TGTGCCGGCTCTCGGGGGTCCCCCTACAATGAGCAGTTCTTC.

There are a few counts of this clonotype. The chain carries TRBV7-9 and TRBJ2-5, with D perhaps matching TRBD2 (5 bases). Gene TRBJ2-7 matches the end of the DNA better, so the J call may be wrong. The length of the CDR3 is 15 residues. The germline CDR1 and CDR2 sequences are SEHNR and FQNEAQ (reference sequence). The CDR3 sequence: CASSVGGMMGYEQYF. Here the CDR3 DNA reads TGTGCCAGCAGCGTAGGAGGTATGATGGGTTACGAGCAGTACTTC.

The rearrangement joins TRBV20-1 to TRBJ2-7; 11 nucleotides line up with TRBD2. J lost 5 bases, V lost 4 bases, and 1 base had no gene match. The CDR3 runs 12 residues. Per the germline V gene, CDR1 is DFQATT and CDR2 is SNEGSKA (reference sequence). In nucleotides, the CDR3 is TGCAGTGCTAAGGGACTAGCGGACGAGCAGTACTTC. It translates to CSAKGLADEQYF.

The CDR3, as DNA: TGTGCCAGCAGGAATTACGGGCCGTACACCTTC. Its translation: CASRNYGPYTF. The V gene is TRBV7-6, the J gene TRBJ1-2; D gene uncertain. V lost 6 bases and J lost 11, with 13 bases in between. This CDR3 spans 11 amino acids. CDR1 is SGHVS and CDR2 is FNYEAQ in the germline V gene. Variable domain in full (rest from reference TRBV7-6 and TRBJ1-2): GAGVSQSPRYKVTKRGQDVALRCDPISGHVSLYWYRQALGQGPEFLTYFNYEAQQDKSGLPNDRFSAERPEGSISTLTIQRTEQRDSAMYRCASRNYGPYTFGSGTRLTVV.

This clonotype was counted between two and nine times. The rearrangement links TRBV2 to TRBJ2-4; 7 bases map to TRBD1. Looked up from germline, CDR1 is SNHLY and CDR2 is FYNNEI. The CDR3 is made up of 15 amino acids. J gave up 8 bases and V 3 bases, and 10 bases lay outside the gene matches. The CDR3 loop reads CASSDGQDSWDIQYF. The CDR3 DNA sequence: TGTGCCAGCAGTGACGGACAGGATAGTTGGGACATTCAGTACTTC.

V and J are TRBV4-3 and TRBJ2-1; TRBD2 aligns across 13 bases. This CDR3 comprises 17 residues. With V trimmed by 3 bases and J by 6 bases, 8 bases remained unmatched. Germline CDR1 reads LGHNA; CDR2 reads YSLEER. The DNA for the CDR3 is TGCGCCAGCAGCCACGGCGATACTAGCGGGGGGGGCAATGAGCAGTTCTTC. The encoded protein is CASSHGDTSGGGNEQFF.

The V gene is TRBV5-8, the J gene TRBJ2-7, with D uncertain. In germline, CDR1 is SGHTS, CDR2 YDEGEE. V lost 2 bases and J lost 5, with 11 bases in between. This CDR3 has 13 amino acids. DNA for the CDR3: TGTGCCAGCAGCTTCCGCTTCAGTGACGAGCAGTACTTC. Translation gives CASSFRFSDEQYF.

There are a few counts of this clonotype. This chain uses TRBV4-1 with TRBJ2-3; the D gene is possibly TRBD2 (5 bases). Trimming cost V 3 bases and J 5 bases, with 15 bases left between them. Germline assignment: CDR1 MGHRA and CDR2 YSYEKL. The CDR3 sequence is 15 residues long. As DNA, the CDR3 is TGCGCCAGCAGCCAGGCCGAGGGTGTGGGAGATACGCAGTATTTT. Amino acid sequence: CASSQAEGVGDTQYF.

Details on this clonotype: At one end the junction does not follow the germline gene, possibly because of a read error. CDR3 amino acids: CSALRETYSEQFF. In DNA form, the CDR3 reads TGCAGTGCTTTACGGGAAACCTACAGTGAGCAGTTCTTC. The chain combines TRBV20-1 with TRBJ2-1; the D gene is possibly TRBD2 (5 bases). The CDR3 is 13 residues long. Germline loops: CDR1 DFQATT, CDR2 SNEGSKA (reference sequence).